A selection of T cell receptor beta chains follows, all from one sample in a study of identifying expanded T cells in peripheral blood. Assay used: immunoSEQ multiplex PCR; TCRdb lists only in-frame clones, some missing. The repertoire consists of about 90,000 clones, with 70% to 90% occurring once and the leading ten covering 5.6%. The sample consisted of blood. These receptors were collected from a person between 18 and 75 years old in good health. The CDR3 runs from the conserved cysteine through the conserved F or W. The D gene is left open where the match is weak. Rows may omit the clone size; those that give it use once, few, many or a size class.

TRBV6-4,NA,TRBJ2-3,NA,TGTGCCAGCAGTGAGGGGTCGGGGACAGATACGCAGTATTTT,CASSEGSGTDTQYF
TRBV19,NA,TRBJ1-2,NA,TGTGCCAGTAGTTCAATGAACAGCCCGCTTAGTAGCTACACCTTC,CASSSMNSPLSSYTF
TRBV4-3,NA,TRBJ2-2,NA,TGCGCCAGCAGCCAAACCTCCGAGAACTCTATCGCGAACACCGGGGAGCTGTTTTTT,CASSQTSENSIANTGELFF
TRBV7-2,TRBD2,TRBJ2-2,NA,TGTGCCAGCAGCTCCCCAAAGCGGGGGGGCAGCAGGGAGCTGTTTTTT,CASSSPKRGGSRELFF
TRBV4-3,NA,TRBJ2-1,NA,TGCGCCAGCAGCCAAGATCAAAGGAGCTACAATGAGCAGTTCTTC,CASSQDQRSYNEQFF
TRBV18,NA,TRBJ1-2,NA,TGTGCCAGCTCACCACAATCTTTGACAGTCTTTGGGGATGGCTACACCTTC,CASSPQSLTVFGDGYTF
TRBV4-1,NA,TRBJ1-1,few,TGCGCCAGCAGCCCTCGAGGCACGGGCTACACTGAAGCTTTCTTT,CASSPRGTGYTEAFF
TRBV19,NA,TRBJ1-1,once,TGTGCCAGTACCACAGGATCGAACACTGAAGCTTTCTTT,CASTTGSNTEAFF
TRBV2,TRBD1,TRBJ1-5,few,TGTGCCAGCAGCGACAGGGGCCAAAATCAGCCCCAGCATTTT,CASSDRGQNQPQHF
TRBV9,NA,TRBJ2-7,few,TGTGCCAGCAGCGCCTCGGACGAGCAGTACTTC,CASSASDEQYF
TRBV10-2,NA,TRBJ2-2,NA,TGCGCCAGCAGTGATGGTTCGCATCGGGCAGTAAACACCGGGGAGCTGTTTTTT,CASSDGSHRAVNTGELFF
TRBV7-9,NA,TRBJ1-6,NA,TGTGCCAGCAGCTTACAGGCGGGGTCTCCCCTCCACTTT,CASSLQAGSPLHF
TRBV7-8,NA,TRBJ2-1,NA,TGTGCCAGCAGCAATAACCGTCCGACAGTTTACAATGAGCAGTTCTTC,CASSNNRPTVYNEQFF
TRBV11-2,NA,TRBJ1-4,NA,TGTGCCAGCACCCCGGACTTACTAACTAATGAAAAACTGTTTTTT,CASTPDLLTNEKLFF
TRBV11-2,TRBD1,TRBJ2-7,NA,TGTGCCAGCAGCTATACAGGGGTATCGGACGAGCAGTACTTC,CASSYTGVSDEQYF
TRBV5-1,TRBD1,TRBJ1-1,few,TGCGCCAGCACCCTAGGACAGGGAGGCTCAGCTTTCTTT,CASTLGQGGSAFF
TRBV6-5,NA,TRBJ1-2,NA,TGTGCCAGCAGCGCCTCAGAGAGCTATGGCTACACCTTC,CASSASESYGYTF
TRBV9,NA,TRBJ2-1,NA,TGTGCCAGCAGCGCCATCGACCGACTTAAACCTGAGCAGTTCTTC,CASSAIDRLKPEQFF
TRBV7-2,NA,TRBJ1-2,NA,TGTGCCGGCACAGGGAAACTGGACCGGGACACAATCTATGGCTACACCTTC,CAGTGKLDRDTIYGYTF
TRBV5-1,NA,TRBJ2-2,NA,TGCGCCAGCAGCTTCGGTTGGGGTATCGCCGGGGAGCTGTTTTTT,CASSFGWGIAGELFF
TRBV28,NA,TRBJ1-5,NA,TGTGCCAGCAGTTGGCGGGGTACTAATCAGCCCCAGCATTTT,CASSWRGTNQPQHF
TRBV18,NA,TRBJ1-5,NA,TGTGCCAGCTCAAGAGAGACAGGCGGCAATCAGCCCCAGCATTTT,CASSRETGGNQPQHF
TRBV9,NA,TRBJ2-6,NA,TGTGCCAGCAGCGTAGAGGTCTTCTCTGGGGCCAACGTCCTGACTTTC,CASSVEVFSGANVLTF
TRBV7-8,TRBD1,TRBJ1-6,few,TGTGCCAGCAGCATGTCCGGGACAGGGTTTACACCCCTCCACTTT,CASSMSGTGFTPLHF
TRBV19,TRBD2,TRBJ2-1,NA,TGTGCCAGTAGTATGCGGGGACTAGCGGGGAGTTGGAATGAGCAGTTCTTC,CASSMRGLAGSWNEQFF
TRBV16,NA,TRBJ2-7,NA,TGTGCCAGCAGCAAGAGGACAGAGAAACACTACGAGCAGTACTTC,CASSKRTEKHYEQYF
TRBV19,TRBD1,TRBJ1-1,NA,TGTGCCAGTAGCATATTCCGGGACAGATACACTGAAGCTTTCTTT,CASSIFRDRYTEAFF
TRBV6-5,NA,TRBJ2-3,NA,TGTGCCAGCAGTTTTGGACCCCAAGATACGCAGTATTTT,CASSFGPQDTQYF
TRBV7-8,TRBD1,TRBJ1-5,once,TGTGCCAGCAGCCTCGGGACAGCAGAGCCTTATAGCAATCAGCCCCAGCATTTT,CASSLGTAEPYSNQPQHF
TRBV9,TRBD1,TRBJ1-1,NA,TGTGCCAGCAGCACCCGGGACAGGGGCCCCCCGGCCACTGAAGCTTTCTTT,CASSTRDRGPPATEAFF
TRBV5-8,TRBD2,TRBJ2-1,once,TGTGCCAGCAGCTGGGGGGGACTCTCCTACAATGAGCAGTTCTTC,CASSWGGLSYNEQFF
TRBV5-8,NA,TRBJ1-2,once,TGTGCCAGCAGCTTGGGGGTCAACTATGGCTACACCTTC,CASSLGVNYGYTF
TRBV19,TRBD1,TRBJ2-7,NA,TGTGCCAGTAGTCCCTCGACAGGGACGACCTACGAGCAGTACTTC,CASSPSTGTTYEQYF
TRBV5-5,TRBD2,TRBJ2-2,NA,TGTGCCAGCAGCCAATGGACTAGCGTGACCGGGGAGCTGTTTTTT,CASSQWTSVTGELFF
TRBV7-8,NA,TRBJ1-3,NA,TGTGCCAGCAGCTTAGTCCCGGGGGCTGGAAACACCATATATTTT,CASSLVPGAGNTIYF
TRBV11-2,TRBD1,TRBJ1-4,NA,TGTGCCAGCAGCCCGACAGGGGGCATTTATTCAACTAATGAAAAACTGTTTTTT,CASSPTGGIYSTNEKLFF
TRBV19,NA,TRBJ1-3,NA,TGTGCCAGTTCCCAAGTTAGCTCTGGAAACACCATATATTTT,CASSQVSSGNTIYF
TRBV7-9,NA,TRBJ1-4,NA,TGTGCCAGCAGCGCAGATATGCGAGGGGAAAAACTGTTTTTT,CASSADMRGEKLFF